The rows below give T cell receptor beta chains drawn from one sample of a study of radiation and T cells in renal cell carcinoma. Profiling relied on immunoSEQ multiplex PCR, and the TCRdb table lists in-frame clones only, not all of them. The profile covers 40,000 to 50,000 clones, with about 82% appearing a single time and less than 35% taken by the ten largest. This material consisted of blood, taken from a patient whose treatment included radiotherapy and nephrectomy. The receptors derive from a woman aged 70 to 79 with renal cell carcinoma. The CDR3 runs from the conserved cysteine through the conserved F or W. D genes are given only for firm matches. Clone size is not always given. Where it is, it says once, few, many or a class for expanded clones.

D	V	length	size	J	DNA	CDR3
TRBD1	TRBV19	14	NA	TRBJ2-3	TGTGCCAGTAGTACACAGGGGGCTGGGGATACGCAGTATTTT	CASSTQGAGDTQYF
NA	TRBV7-9	9	NA	TRBJ2-3	TGTGCCAGCAGCCGCGGGGAGTATTTT	CASSRGEYF
NA	TRBV7-9	13	NA	TRBJ1-1	TGTGCCAGCAGCAGGGATGCGAACACTGAAGCTTTCTTT	CASSRDANTEAFF
NA	TRBV4-1	14	once	TRBJ1-2	TGCGCCAGCAGCCAAAGTTTCCCAGTGGCTGGCTACACCTTC	CASSQSFPVAGYTF
TRBD2	TRBV12-5	16	NA	TRBJ2-1	TGTGCTAGTGGTCTCACTAGCGGGAGGGGCAGGAATGAGCAGTTCTTC	CASGLTSGRGRNEQFF
NA	TRBV6-5	16	NA	TRBJ2-5	TGTGCCAGCAGTTACTCAATGGGGGCAATCCAAGAGACCCAGTACTTC	CASSYSMGAIQETQYF
TRBD1	TRBV7-8	18	NA	TRBJ2-1	TGTGCCAGCAGCTTTTCCGGGACAGGGGTTTCTTCCTACAATGAGCAGTTCTTC	CASSFSGTGVSSYNEQFF
NA	TRBV5-4	13	NA	TRBJ2-2	TGTGCCAGCATGTCGGGTAACACCGGGGAGCTGTTTTTT	CASMSGNTGELFF
NA	TRBV5-1	14	once	TRBJ2-2	TGCGCCAGCAGCTGGGGGGAGAACACCGGGGAGCTGTTTTTT	CASSWGENTGELFF
NA	TRBV2	15	NA	TRBJ2-3	TGTGCCAGCAGCCCTCAACCGACCGGCACAGATACGCAGTATTTT	CASSPQPTGTDTQYF
TRBD1	TRBV7-8	16	NA	TRBJ2-7	TGTGCCAGCAGCTCAGCTGAACGGACAGGACACTACGAGCAGTACTTC	CASSSAERTGHYEQYF
TRBD2	TRBV7-2	14	NA	TRBJ2-7	TGTGCCAGCAGCTGGACTAGCGGGAGCTACGAGCAGTACTTC	CASSWTSGSYEQYF
TRBD1	TRBV2	16	NA	TRBJ2-5	TGTGCCAGTCAAACGCCGAGAACAGGGGGACAAGAGACCCAGTACTTC	CASQTPRTGGQETQYF
NA	TRBV6-5	15	NA	TRBJ1-6	TGTGCCAGCAGTTTCTCAGGGCCCTATAATTCACCCCTCCACTTT	CASSFSGPYNSPLHF
TRBD1	TRBV19	15	once	TRBJ1-2	TGTGCCAGTAGTCCGGAGGGACAGGGGACTTCTGGCTACACCTTC	CASSPEGQGTSGYTF
NA	TRBV6-5	15	NA	TRBJ1-1	TGTGCCAGCAGCCCAGGACGGGCCCCAGGGACTGAAGCTTTCTTT	CASSPGRAPGTEAFF
NA	TRBV11-2	13	NA	TRBJ1-2	TGTGCCAGCAGCTTAGCGGGGTCTGGTGGCTACACCTTC	CASSLAGSGGYTF